The T cell receptor (beta chain) described here comes from a study of beta chain features in type 1 diabetes. A word on this clone: Its antigen is undetermined.

Expressed TCRB transcripts got sequenced, as all isolated RNA was reverse transcribed. Sequencing used immunoSEQ multiplex PCR; TCRdb keeps in-frame clones, though not all of them. The table records hundreds of thousands of clones, around 16% of them present only once. General study results and limits: Sampled from patients, naive, central memory and Treg TCRB repertoires appeared more similar than those sampled from healthy donors.

Sorting of CD4+ naive, central memory, regulatory and stem cell-like memory cells was performed via CD45RO/CCR7/CD25/CD127/CD95/CD27. This CDR3 region has 16 residues. V was pared by 2 bases and J by 5 bases, with 8 bases of the junction left unmatched. Germline V lookup: CDR1 MGHDK, CDR2 SYGVNS. Sequenced sample: naive CD4+ T cells from blood. The V call is TRBV25-1, the J call TRBJ1-4; 7 nucleotides match TRBD1. The sequence came from a man aged 18 to 30 in good health. The CDR3, as DNA: TGTGCCAGCAGTGAAGGTTCAGGGGGTTTAAATGAAAAACTGTTTTTT. Its translation: CASSEGSGGLNEKLFF.